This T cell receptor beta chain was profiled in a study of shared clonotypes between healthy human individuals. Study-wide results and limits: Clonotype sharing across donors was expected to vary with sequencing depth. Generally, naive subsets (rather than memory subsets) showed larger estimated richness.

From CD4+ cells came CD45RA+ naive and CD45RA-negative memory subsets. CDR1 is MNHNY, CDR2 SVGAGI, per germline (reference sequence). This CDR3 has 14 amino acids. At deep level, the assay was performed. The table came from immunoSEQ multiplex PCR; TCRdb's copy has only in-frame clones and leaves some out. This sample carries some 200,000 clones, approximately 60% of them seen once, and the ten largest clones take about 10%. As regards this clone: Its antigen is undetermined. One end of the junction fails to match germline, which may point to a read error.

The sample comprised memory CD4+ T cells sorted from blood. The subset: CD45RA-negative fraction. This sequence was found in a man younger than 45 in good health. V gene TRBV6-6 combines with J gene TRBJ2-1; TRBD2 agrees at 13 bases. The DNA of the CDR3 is TGTGCCAGCTCTTCCGGACTAGCGGGAGTAGCGATGCTCTTC. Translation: CASSSGLAGVAMLF.